This TCR beta chain is from a study of identical twins. Everyone who donated was a healthy Caucasian. Template switching supplied a universal primer site; unique molecular identifiers were carried on the cDNA. One entry per CDR3 protein results from TCRdb running MiXCR on the 5' RACE reads. The data hold a few hundred thousand distinct CDR3 sequences, with under 9% observed a single time. This clonotype was seen at least ten times. V gave up 4 bases and J gave up 8 bases; unmatched junction bases: 2. Germline V gene sequence: CDR1 WSHSY, CDR2 SAAADI. This CDR3 is 13 amino acids long. The same data also went into a second study, on yellow fever vaccine responses in identical twins.

This TCR was recovered from a woman younger than 35 in good health. Sequencing input: memory (CD45RO+) T cells sorted from blood. The genes are TRBV10-2 and TRBJ1-6; 7 bases match TRBD1. The CDR3 is CASSGQGDSPLHF. Written as DNA, the CDR3 is TGCGCCAGCAGTGGACAGGGAGATTCACCCCTCCACTTT.